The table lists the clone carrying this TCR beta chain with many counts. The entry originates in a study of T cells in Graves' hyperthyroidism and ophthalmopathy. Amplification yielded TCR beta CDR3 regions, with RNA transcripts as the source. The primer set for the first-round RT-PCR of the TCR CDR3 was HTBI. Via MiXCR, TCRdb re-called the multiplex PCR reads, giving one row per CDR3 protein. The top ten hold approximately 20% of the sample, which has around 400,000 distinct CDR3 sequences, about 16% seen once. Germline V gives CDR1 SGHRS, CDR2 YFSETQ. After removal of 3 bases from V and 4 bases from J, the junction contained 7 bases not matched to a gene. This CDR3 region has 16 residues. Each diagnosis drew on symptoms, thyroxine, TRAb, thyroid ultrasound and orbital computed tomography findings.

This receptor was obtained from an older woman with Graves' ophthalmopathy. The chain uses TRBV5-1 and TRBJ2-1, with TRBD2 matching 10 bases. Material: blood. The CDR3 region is CASSSTASGSYNEQFF. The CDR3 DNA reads TGCGCCAGCAGCTCCACTGCTAGCGGGAGTTACAATGAGCAGTTCTTC.